The T cell receptor beta chain under discussion was sequenced for a study of T-cell memory formation after mild COVID-19. Study-level findings and limits: Researchers found some responding clones in pre-infection memory, a sign that cross-reactive memory joined.

A word on this clonotype: Its antigen is not identified.

Each CDR3 protein gets one entry after TCRdb re-called the 5' RACE reads with MiXCR. The sample holds under 400,000 distinct CDR3 sequences, over 20% seen once. The ends were cut back, 5 bases at V and 1 base at J, with 13 bases in the middle. Germline CDR1 reads MNHEY; CDR2 reads SMNVEV (reference sequence). The CDR3 spans 15 residues. The receptor's source is an adult woman who had mild COVID-19 (a few samples of this study predate the infection). Cell type and time point are not known. The sample comprised PBMCs or a T cell subset sorted from them (not recorded which). The V call is TRBV27, the J call TRBJ2-3, with a weak D call TRBD1 (6 bases). CDR3 nucleotide sequence: TGTGCCAGCAGTCCCAACAGGGATCGCACAGATACGCAGTATTTT. This sequence encodes CASSPNRDRTDTQYF.